This TCR beta chain was identified during a study of CD4+ T cells in melanoma. General study results and limits: In melanoma, neoantigen-specific CD4+ T cells reportedly differed in differentiation state.

This clone came up a few times. The antigen is undetermined. Assay used: immunoSEQ multiplex PCR; TCRdb lists only in-frame clones, some missing. The data show roughly 15,000 clones, with roughly three quarters seen just once and 12% held by the top ten. CDR1 is SGHDT, CDR2 YYEEEE, per germline. Trimming removed 1 base at V and 4 bases at J, with 11 bases between. The CDR3 contains 14 residues. The gene calls are TRBV5-6 and TRBJ1-2; D is undetermined. Sequencing was performed on cells from a culture (not recorded whether cultured in vitro). The sequence came from a human donor with melanoma. The chain's CDR3 is CASSLFGKIYGYTF. DNA for the CDR3: TGTGCCAGCAGCTTGTTTGGAAAAATCTATGGCTACACCTTC.